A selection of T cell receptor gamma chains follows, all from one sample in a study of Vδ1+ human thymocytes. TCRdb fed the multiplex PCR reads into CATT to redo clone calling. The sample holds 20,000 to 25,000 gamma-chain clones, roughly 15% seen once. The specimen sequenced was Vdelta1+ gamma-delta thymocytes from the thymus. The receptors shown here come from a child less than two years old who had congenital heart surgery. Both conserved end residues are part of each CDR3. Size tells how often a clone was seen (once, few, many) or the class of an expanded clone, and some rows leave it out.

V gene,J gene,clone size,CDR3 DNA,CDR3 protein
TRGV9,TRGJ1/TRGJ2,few,TGTGCCTTGTGGGAGGGGATAGGGATTTATTATAAGAAACTCTTT,CALWEGIGIYYKKLF
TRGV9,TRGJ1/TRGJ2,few,TGTGCCTTGTGGCCCAAGTCCTCAAAGAAACTCTTT,CALWPKSSKKLF
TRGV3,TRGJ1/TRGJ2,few,TGTGCCACCTGGGACAGGCCTCGGTATAAGAAACTCTTT,CATWDRPRYKKLF
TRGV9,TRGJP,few,TGTGCCTTGTGGGACGAGCAAGAGTTGGGCAAAAAAATCAAGGTATTT,CALWDEQELGKKIKVF
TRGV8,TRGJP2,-,TGTGCCACCCGGGATGGGGGTAGTGATTGGATCAAGACGTTT,CATRDGGSDWIKTF
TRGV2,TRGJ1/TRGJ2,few,TGTGCCACCTGGGACCCTACCACCAAGAAACTCTTT,CATWDPTTKKLF
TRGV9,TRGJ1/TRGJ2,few,TGTGCCTTGTGGGAGCCCCTAAATAAGAAACTCTTT,CALWEPLNKKLF
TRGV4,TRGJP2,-,TGTGCCACCTGGAATGAGGGTAATGATTGGATCAAGACGTTT,CATWNEGNDWIKTF
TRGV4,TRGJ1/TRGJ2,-,TGTGCCACCTGGCCCACCCCCGATTATTATAAGAAACTCTTT,CATWPTPDYYKKLF
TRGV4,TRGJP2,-,TGTGCCACCTGGAATGGGCCCGGCGGTGATTGGATCAAGACGTTT,CATWNGPGGDWIKTF
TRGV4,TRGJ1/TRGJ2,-,TGTGCCACCTGGGATCGCCCTCCTTATTATAAGAAACTCTTT,CATWDRPPYYKKLF
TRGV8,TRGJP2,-,TGTGCCACCTGGGACAGCCGAAGTAGTGATTGGATCAAGACGTTT,CATWDSRSSDWIKTF
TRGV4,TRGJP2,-,TGTGCCACCTGGGATGGAAGAGAACACCAGATTAGTAGTGATTGGATCAAGACGTTT,CATWDGREHQISSDWIKTF
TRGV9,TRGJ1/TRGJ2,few,TGTGCCTTGTGGGCTTCCTCAAAGAAACTCTTT,CALWASSKKLF
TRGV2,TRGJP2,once,TGTGCCACCTGGGACGGACCCATCTTGCGTAGTGATTGGATCAAGACGTTT,CATWDGPILRSDWIKTF
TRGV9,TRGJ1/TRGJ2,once,TGTGCCTTGTGGGAGGTGCATTTTGGGAATTATTATAAGAAACTCTTT,CALWEVHFGNYYKKLF
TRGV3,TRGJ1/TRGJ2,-,TGTGCCACCTGGGACAGGCCCTGGTATAAGAAACTCTTT,CATWDRPWYKKLF
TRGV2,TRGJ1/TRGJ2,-,TGTACCACCCCCGTTTATTATAAGAAACTCTTT,CTTPVYYKKLF
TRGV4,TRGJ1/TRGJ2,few,TGTGCCACCTGGGATGGTCAGGGTTATAAGAAACTCTTT,CATWDGQGYKKLF
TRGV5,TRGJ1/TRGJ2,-,TGTGCCACCTGGCCCAGACGGGCGGGTTATAAGAAACTCTTT,CATWPRRAGYKKLF
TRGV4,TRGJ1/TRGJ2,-,TGTGCCACCTGGGCAGGGATGGGGAATTATTATAAGAAACTCTTT,CATWAGMGNYYKKLF
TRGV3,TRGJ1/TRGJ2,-,TGTGCCACCTGGGACAGGCACCTCCCAAAGAAACTCTTT,CATWDRHLPKKLF
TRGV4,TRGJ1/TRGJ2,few,TGTGCCACCTGGGATTCCCTTTATAAGAAACTCTTT,CATWDSLYKKLF
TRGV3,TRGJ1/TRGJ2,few,TGTGCCACCTGGGACAGGCCGCGTTATTATAAGAAACTCTTT,CATWDRPRYYKKLF
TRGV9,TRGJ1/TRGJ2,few,TGTGCCTTGTGGGGGATAAAGAAGAAACTCTTT,CALWGIKKKLF
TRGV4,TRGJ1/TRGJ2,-,TGTGCCACCTGGAATGGGCGCTATTATAAGAAACTCTTT,CATWNGRYYKKLF
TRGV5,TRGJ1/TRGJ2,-,TGTGCCACCTGGGACGGACTCATAGCAGGAAGGAAACTCTTT,CATWDGLIAGRKLF
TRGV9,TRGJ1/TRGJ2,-,TGTGCCTTGTGGGAGGTTCATAAGAAACTCTTT,CALWEVHKKLF
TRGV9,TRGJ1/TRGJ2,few,TGTGCCTTGTGGGAGCCTCGTTATTATAAGAAACTCTTT,CALWEPRYYKKLF
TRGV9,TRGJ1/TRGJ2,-,TGTGCCTTGTGGGAGCATCCGAATTATTATAAGAAACTCTTT,CALWEHPNYYKKLF
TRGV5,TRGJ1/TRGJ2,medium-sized,TGTGCCACCTGGGACAGGCTTGAGAAACTCTTT,CATWDRLEKLF
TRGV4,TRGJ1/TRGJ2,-,TGTGCCACCTGGAATGACACCGGGAATTATTATAAGAAACTCTTT,CATWNDTGNYYKKLF
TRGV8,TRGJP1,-,TGTGCCACCTGGGATAGGGATCAACGTGGTTGGTTCAAGATATTT,CATWDRDQRGWFKIF
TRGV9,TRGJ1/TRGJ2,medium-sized,TGTGCCTTGTGGGAGGTGCTAGGTTATAAGAAACTCTTT,CALWEVLGYKKLF
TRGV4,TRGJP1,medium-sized,TGTGCCACCTGGGACCCCACTGGTTGGTTCAAGATATTT,CATWDPTGWFKIF
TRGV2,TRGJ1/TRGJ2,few,TGTGCCACCTGGGACGGGCGAGAGAATTATTATAAGAAACTCTTT,CATWDGRENYYKKLF
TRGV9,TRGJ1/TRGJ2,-,TGTGCCTTGCGGGGGCCTTATTATAAGAAACTCTTT,CALRGPYYKKLF
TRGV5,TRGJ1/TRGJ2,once,TGTGCCACCTGGCGGAATGGATTGTTTCGGTATAAGAAACTCTTT,CATWRNGLFRYKKLF
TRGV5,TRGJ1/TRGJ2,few,TGTGCCACACACTATTATTATAAGAAACTCTTT,CATHYYYKKLF
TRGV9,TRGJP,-,TGTGCCTTGTGGGAGGCCCAAAAACCCCAAGAGTTGGGCAAAAAAATCAAGGTATTT,CALWEAQKPQELGKKIKVF
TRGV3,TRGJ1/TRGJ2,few,TGTGCCACCTGGGACATGTACTATAAGAAACTCTTT,CATWDMYYKKLF
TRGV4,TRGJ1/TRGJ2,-,TGTGCCACCTGGGCGCATTATAAGAAACTCTTT,CATWAHYKKLF